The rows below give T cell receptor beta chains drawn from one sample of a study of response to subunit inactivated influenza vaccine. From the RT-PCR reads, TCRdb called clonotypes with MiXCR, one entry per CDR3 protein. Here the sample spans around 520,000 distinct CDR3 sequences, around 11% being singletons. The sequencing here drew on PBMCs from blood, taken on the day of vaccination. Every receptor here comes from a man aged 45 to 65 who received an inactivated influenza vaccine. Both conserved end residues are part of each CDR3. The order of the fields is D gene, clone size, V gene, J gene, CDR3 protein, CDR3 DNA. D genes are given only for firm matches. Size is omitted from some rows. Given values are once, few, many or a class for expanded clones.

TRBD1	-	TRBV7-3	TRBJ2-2	CASSSTGGSAGELFF	TGTGCCAGCAGCTCGACAGGGGGGAGCGCCGGGGAGCTGTTTTTT
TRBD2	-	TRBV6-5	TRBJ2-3	CASSYSVTSGGVQYF	TGTGCCAGCAGTTACTCGGTGACTAGCGGGGGTGTGCAGTATTTT
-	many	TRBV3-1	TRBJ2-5	CASSQGTDLRTQYF	TGTGCCAGCAGCCAAGGGACTGACCTGAGGACCCAGTACTTC
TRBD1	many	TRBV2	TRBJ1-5	CASRGDRPNQPQHF	TGTGCCAGCAGGGGGGACAGGCCTAATCAGCCCCAGCATTTT
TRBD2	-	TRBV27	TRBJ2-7	CASSLAGTSVFYEQYF	TGTGCCAGCAGTTTAGCCGGGACTAGCGTATTCTACGAGCAGTACTTC
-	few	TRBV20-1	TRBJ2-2	CSAKPGPVTGELFF	TGCAGTGCGAAACCGGGACCGGTCACCGGGGAGCTGTTTTTT
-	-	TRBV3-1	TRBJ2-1	CASSQTSNEQFF	TGTGCCAGCAGCCAGACTAGCAATGAGCAGTTCTTC
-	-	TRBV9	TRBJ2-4	CASSVGGAARNIQYF	TGTGCCAGCAGCGTAGGGGGGGCTGCAAGAAACATTCAGTACTTC
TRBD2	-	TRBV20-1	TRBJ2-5	CSARHLGTTQETQYF	TGCAGTGCTAGACATCTTGGGACTACCCAAGAGACCCAGTACTTC
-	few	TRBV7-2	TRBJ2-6	CASSLTVILDISGANVLTF	TGTGCCAGCAGCTTAACGGTAATCTTGGATATTTCTGGGGCCAACGTCCTGACTTTC
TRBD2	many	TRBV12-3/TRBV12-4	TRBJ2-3	CASSLLSGGQGSSNTDTQYF	TGTGCCAGCAGCCTGCTTAGCGGGGGGCAGGGATCGTCCAATACAGATACGCAGTATTTT
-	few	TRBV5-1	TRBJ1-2	CASRSTPQGINGYTF	TGCGCCAGCCGTTCGACCCCCCAGGGGATCAATGGCTACACCTTC
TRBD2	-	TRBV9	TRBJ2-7	CASSVSGTRSYEQYF	TGTGCCAGCAGCGTAAGCGGGACTAGGTCGTACGAGCAGTACTTC
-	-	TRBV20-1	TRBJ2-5	CSASKGSDRGETQYF	TGCAGTGCTAGCAAGGGGAGTGATAGGGGAGAGACCCAGTACTTC
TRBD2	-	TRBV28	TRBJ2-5	CAVGLAGETQYF	TGTGCCGTCGGACTAGCGGGAGAGACCCAGTACTTC